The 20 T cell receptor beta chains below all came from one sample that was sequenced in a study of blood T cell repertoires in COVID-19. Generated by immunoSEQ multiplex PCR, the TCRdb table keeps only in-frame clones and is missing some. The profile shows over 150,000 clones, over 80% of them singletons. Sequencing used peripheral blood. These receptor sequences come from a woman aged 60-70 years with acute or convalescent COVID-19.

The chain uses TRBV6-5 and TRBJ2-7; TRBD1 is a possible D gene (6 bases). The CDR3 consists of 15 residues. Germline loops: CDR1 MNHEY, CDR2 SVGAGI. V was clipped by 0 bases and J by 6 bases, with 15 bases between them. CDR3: CASSYSMTRGSEQYF. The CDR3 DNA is TGTGCCAGCAGTTACTCGATGACCAGGGGCTCCGAGCAGTACTTC.

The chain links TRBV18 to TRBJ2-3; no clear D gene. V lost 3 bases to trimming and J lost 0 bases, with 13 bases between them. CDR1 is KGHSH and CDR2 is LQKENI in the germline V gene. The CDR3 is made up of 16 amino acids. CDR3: CASSPNLLQSTDTQYF. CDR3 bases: TGTGCCAGCTCACCTAACCTTCTACAGAGCACAGATACGCAGTATTTT.

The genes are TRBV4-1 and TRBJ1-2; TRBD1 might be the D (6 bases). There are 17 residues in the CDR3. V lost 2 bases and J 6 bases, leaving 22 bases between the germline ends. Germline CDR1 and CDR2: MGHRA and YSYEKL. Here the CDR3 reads CASSQPVLTGGGNGYTF. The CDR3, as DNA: TGCGCCAGCAGCCAACCTGTCTTGACAGGCGGGGGGAATGGCTACACCTTC.

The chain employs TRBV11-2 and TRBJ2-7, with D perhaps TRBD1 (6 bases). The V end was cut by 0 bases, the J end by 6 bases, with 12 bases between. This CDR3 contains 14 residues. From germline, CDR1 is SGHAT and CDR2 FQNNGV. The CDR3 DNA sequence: TGTGCCAGCAGCTTAGAGGACAGAGCCACCGAGCAGTACTTC. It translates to CASSLEDRATEQYF. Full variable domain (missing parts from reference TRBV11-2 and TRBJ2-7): EAGVAQSPRYKIIEKRQSVAFWCNPISGHATLYWYQQILGQGPKLLIQFQNNGVVDDSQLPKDRFSAERLKGVDSTLKIQPAKLEDSAVYLCASSLEDRATEQYFGPGTRLTVT.

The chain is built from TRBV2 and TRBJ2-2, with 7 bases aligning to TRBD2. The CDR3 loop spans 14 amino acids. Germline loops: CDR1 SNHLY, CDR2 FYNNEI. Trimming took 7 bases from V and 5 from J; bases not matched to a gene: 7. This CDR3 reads CASISGRGTGELFF. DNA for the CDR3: TGTGCCAGCATAAGCGGGCGGGGGACCGGGGAGCTGTTTTTT.

CDR3 loop: CASSPQSTEAFF. CDR3 sequence (DNA): TGTGCCAGCTCACCGCAGTCCACTGAAGCTTTCTTT. This sequence joins TRBV18 and TRBJ1-1, with D unresolved. CDR3 length equals 12 residues. Looked up from germline, CDR1 is KGHSH and CDR2 is LQKENI. V gave up 3 bases and J gave up 4 bases, with 6 bases separating them.

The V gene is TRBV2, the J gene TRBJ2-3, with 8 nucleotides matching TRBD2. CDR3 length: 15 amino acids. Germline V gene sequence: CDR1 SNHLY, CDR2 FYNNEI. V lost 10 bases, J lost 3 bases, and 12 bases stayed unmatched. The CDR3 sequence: CATLGGTSGTDTQYF. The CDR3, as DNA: TGTGCCACCCTTGGAGGAACTAGCGGAACAGATACGCAGTATTTT. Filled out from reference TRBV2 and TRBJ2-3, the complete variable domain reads EPEVTQTPSHQVTQMGQEVILRCVPISNHLYFYWYRQILGQKVEFLVSFYNNEISEKSEIFDDQFSVERPDGSNFTLKIRSTKLEDSAMYFCATLGGTSGTDTQYFGPGTRLTVL.

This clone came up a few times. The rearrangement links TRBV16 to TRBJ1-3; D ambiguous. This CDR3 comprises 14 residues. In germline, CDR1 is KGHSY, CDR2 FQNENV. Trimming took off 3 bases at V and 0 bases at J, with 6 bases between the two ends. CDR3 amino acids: CASSQGVSGNTIYF. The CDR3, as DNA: TGTGCCAGCAGCCAGGGAGTCTCTGGAAACACCATATATTTT.

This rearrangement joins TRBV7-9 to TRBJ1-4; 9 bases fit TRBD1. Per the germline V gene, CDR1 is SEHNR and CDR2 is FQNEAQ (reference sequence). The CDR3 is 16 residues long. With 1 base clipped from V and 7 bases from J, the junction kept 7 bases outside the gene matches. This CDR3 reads CASSLGTGAWSEKLFF. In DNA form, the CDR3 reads TGTGCCAGCAGCTTAGGGACAGGGGCGTGGAGTGAAAAACTGTTTTTT.

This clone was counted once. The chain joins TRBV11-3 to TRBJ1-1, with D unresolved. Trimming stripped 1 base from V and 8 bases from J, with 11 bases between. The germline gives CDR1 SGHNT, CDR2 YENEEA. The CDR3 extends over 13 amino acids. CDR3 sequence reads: CASSLVGREEAFF. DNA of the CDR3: TGTGCCAGCAGCTTAGTCGGGCGGGAGGAAGCTTTCTTT.

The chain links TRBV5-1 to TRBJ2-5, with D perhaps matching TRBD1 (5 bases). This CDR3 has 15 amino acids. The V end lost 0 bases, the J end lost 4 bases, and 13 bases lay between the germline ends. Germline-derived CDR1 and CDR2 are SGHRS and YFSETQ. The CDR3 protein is CASSLGQGLRETQYF. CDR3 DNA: TGCGCCAGCAGCTTGGGCCAGGGTTTAAGAGAGACCCAGTACTTC. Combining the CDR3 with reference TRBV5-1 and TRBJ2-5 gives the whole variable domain KAGVTQTPRYLIKTRGQQVTLSCSPISGHRSVSWYQQTPGQGLQFLFEYFSETQRNKGNFPGRFSGRQFSNSRSEMNVSTLELGDSALYLCASSLGQGLRETQYFGPGTRLLVL.

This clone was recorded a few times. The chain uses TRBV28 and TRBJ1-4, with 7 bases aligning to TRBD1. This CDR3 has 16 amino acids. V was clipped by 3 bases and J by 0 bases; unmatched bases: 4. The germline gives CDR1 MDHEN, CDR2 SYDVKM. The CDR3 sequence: CASSFYGQATNEKLFF. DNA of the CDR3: TGTGCCAGCAGTTTTTACGGACAGGCAACTAATGAAAAACTGTTTTTT.

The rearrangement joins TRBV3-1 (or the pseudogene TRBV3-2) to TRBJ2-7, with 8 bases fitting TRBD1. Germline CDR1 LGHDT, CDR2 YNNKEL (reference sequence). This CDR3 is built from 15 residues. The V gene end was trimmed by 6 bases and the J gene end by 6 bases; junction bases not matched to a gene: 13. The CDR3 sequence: CASSQIREQGGEQYF. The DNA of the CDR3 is TGTGCCAGCAGTCAAATCAGAGAACAGGGGGGCGAGCAGTACTTC.

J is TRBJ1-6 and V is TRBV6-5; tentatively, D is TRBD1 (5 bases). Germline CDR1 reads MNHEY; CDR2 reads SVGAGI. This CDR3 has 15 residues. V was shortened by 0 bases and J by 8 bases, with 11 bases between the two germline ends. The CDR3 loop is CASSYSGQVDSPLHF. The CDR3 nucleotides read TGTGCCAGCAGTTACTCGGGGCAAGTTGATTCACCCCTCCACTTT.

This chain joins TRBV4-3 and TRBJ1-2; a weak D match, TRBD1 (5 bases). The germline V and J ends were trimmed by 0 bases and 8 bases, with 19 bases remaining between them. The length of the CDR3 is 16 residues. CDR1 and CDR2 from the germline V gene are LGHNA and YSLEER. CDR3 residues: CASSQDPRGSRGGYTF. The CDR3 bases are TGCGCCAGCAGCCAAGATCCCCGGGGGTCCCGAGGGGGCTACACCTTC.

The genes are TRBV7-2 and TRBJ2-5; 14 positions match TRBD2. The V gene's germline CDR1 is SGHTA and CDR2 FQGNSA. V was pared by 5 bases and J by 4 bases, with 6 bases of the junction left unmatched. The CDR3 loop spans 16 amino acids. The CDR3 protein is CASSLPGLAGAETQYF. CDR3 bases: TGTGCCAGCAGCCTTCCGGGACTAGCGGGGGCAGAGACCCAGTACTTC. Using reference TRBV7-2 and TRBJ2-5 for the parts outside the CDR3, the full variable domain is GAGVSQSPSNKVTEKGKDVELRCDPISGHTALYWYRQSLGQGLEFLIYFQGNSAPDKSGLPSDRFSAERTGGSVSTLTIQRTQQEDSAVYLCASSLPGLAGAETQYFGPGTRLLVL.

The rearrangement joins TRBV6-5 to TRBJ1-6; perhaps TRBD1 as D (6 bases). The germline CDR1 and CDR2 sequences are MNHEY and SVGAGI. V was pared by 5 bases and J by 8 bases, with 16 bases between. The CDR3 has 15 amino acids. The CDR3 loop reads CASSSRQAGDSPLHF. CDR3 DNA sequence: TGTGCCAGCAGTAGCCGACAGGCTGGGGATTCACCCCTCCACTTT.

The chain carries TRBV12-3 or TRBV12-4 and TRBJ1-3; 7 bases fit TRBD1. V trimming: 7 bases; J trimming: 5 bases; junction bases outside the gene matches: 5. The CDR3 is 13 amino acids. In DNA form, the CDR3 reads TGTGCCAGCACCCAGACAGGGCGAAACACCATATATTTT. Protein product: CASTQTGRNTIYF.

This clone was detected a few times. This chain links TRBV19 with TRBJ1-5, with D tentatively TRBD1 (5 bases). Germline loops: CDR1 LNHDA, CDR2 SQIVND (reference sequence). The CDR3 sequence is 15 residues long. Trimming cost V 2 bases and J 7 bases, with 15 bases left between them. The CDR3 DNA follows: TGTGCCAGTAGTATATACCCCAGGGTAGGACAGCCCCAGCATTTT. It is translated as CASSIYPRVGQPQHF.

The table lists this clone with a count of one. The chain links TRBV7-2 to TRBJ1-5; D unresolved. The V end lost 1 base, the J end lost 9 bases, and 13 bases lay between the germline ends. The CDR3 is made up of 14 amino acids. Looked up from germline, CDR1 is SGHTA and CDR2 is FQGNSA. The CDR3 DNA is TGTGCCAGCAGCTTAGTATTGGGAGGAGGGCCCCAGCATTTT. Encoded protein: CASSLVLGGGPQHF.